The table lists the clone carrying this T cell receptor (beta chain) with a few counts. Its antigen is undetermined. Single viable CD3+CD4+CD8-CD45RO+ cells were sorted as the memory CD4+ T cells. Sequencing was performed with immunoSEQ multiplex PCR; in TCRdb, only in-frame clones are kept and a portion is missing. The sample records tens of thousands of clones, about four fifths being singletons. The data belong to a study of memory CD4+ T cells and cytomegalovirus serostatus. Study-level findings and limits: Of approximately 160 reported CMV TCRbeta sequences, some 70 were found in memory CD4+ repertoires.

Trimming took off 5 bases at V and 5 bases at J, with 11 bases between the two ends. The CDR3 covers 12 residues. Germline loops: CDR1 SGHNT, CDR2 YYREEE (reference sequence). The sequencing sample was made of memory CD4+ T cells from blood. The receptor was derived from an adult in good health and CMV-seronegative. The chain links TRBV5-4 to TRBJ2-7; D unresolved. CDR3: CASSFTGHEQYF. Written as DNA, the CDR3 is TGTGCCAGCAGTTTCACCGGGCACGAGCAGTACTTC. The variable domain in full, with the rest retrieved from reference TRBV5-4 and TRBJ2-7, is ETGVTQSPTHLIKTRGQQVTLRCSSQSGHNTVSWYQQALGQGPQFIFQYYREEENGRGNFPPRFSGLQFPNYSSELNVNALELDDSALYLCASSFTGHEQYFGPGTRLTVT.